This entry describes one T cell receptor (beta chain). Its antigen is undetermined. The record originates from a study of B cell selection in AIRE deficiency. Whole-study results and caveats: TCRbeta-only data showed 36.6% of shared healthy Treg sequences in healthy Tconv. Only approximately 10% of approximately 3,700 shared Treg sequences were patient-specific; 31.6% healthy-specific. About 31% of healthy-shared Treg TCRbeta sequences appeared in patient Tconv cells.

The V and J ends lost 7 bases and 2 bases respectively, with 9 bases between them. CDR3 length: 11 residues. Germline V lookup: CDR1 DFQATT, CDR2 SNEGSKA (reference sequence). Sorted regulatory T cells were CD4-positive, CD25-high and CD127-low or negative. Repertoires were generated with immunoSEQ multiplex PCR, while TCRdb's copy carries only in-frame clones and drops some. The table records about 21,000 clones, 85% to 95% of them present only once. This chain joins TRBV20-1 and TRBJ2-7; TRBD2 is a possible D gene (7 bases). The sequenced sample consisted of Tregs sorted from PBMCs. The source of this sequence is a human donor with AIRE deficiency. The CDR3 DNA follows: TGCAGTGGCGGGGGCGCCTACGAGCAGTACTTC. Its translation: CSGGGAYEQYF.